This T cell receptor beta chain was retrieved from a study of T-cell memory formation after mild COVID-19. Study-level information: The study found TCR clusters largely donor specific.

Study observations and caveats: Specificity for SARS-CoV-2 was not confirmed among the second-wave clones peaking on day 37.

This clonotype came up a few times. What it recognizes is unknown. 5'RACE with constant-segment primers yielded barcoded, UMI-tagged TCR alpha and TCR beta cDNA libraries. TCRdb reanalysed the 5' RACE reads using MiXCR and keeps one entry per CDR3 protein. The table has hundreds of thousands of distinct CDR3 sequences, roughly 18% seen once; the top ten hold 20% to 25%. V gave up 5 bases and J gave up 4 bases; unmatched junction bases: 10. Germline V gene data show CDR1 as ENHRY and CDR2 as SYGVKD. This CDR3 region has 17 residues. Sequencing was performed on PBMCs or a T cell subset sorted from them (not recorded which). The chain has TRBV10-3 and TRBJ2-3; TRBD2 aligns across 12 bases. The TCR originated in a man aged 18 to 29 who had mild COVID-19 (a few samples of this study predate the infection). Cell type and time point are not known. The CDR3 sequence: CAISTSGGTKYADTQYF. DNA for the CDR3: TGTGCCATCAGTACTAGCGGGGGGACGAAGTACGCAGATACGCAGTATTTT.